The rows below give T cell receptor beta chains drawn from one sample of a study of cytomegalovirus exposure and HLA in healthy donors. Sequencing was performed with immunoSEQ multiplex PCR; in TCRdb, only in-frame clones are kept and a portion is missing. The sample gives about 130,000 clones, around three quarters of which show up once; 13% is in the top ten. Sequenced input: PBMCs. All receptors come from a woman aged 35 to 49 in good health and CMV-seropositive. The conserved cysteine and the conserved F or W are not part of the CDR3 here. Part of the rows lack a size; the others show once, few, many or a class for expanded clones.

cdr3_aa clone_size v_call
ASSLYKGFRGTGNTIY . TRBV28
AWRVGQITYEQY . TRBV30
ASSRQGRPEAF . TRBV6-1
ASSSSGSSYNEQF . TRBV5-1
ASSRDSSYNEQF . TRBV2
ASSFNRGSYEQY . TRBV11-2
ASRPLAGGNNEQF . TRBV5-1
ASSLGQGLNQPQH once TRBV5-1
ASSSNRDSTSEQY . TRBV5-6
ASRGVHYGYT once TRBV2
ASRGHLNTEAF . TRBV10-1
ASRESGSLGTQY . TRBV19
ASSEDKREGETQY . TRBV6-1
ASSFPGGMGTDTQY once TRBV7-9
ASKRGTEAF . TRBV23-1
ASSQEPGTSGNEQF few TRBV4-2
ASSLQGSVAAGELF . TRBV5-1
ASGTGPSTDTQY . TRBV5-1
ASSRQGRYEQY . TRBV19
ASSSTGVQY . TRBV18
ASSLRQGSNQPQH . TRBV7-2
ASSPAIREQY . TRBV7-8
ASSFPRTGEVTEAF . TRBV5-1
ASSVEGISGNTIY . TRBV9